A single sample gave rise to the 14 T cell receptor beta chains below, sequenced in a study of blood T cell repertoires in COVID-19. Libraries were prepared by immunoSEQ multiplex PCR; TCRdb keeps only in-frame clonotypes and omits some of them. The profile shows about 160,000 clones, approximately 85% of them singletons. What was sequenced was peripheral blood. The receptors here all came from a man in his fifties or sixties with active or convalescent COVID-19.

V usage is TRBV20-1 and J usage is TRBJ2-1; a possible D gene is TRBD1 (5 bases). The CDR3 runs to 15 residues. Germline V gives CDR1 DFQATT, CDR2 SNEGSKA (reference sequence). Trimming pared 3 bases from V and 7 bases from J, leaving 19 bases between. CDR3 DNA sequence: TGCAGTGCTAGTTTAGGATACAATTCAGGGAATGAGCAGTTCTTC. It is translated as CSASLGYNSGNEQFF.

This chain connects TRBV3-1 (or the pseudogene TRBV3-2) to TRBJ2-3; TRBD1 matches at 7 bases. CDR1 is LGHDT and CDR2 is YNNKEL in the germline V gene (reference sequence). The CDR3 loop spans 15 amino acids. The V and J ends lost 7 bases and 2 bases, in that order; junction bases with no gene match: 9. The CDR3 loop is CASNMGQLPTDTQYF. CDR3 DNA sequence: TGTGCCAGCAACATGGGACAGTTACCCACAGATACGCAGTATTTT.

V and J are TRBV3-1 (or the pseudogene TRBV3-2) and TRBJ2-2; 7 bases agree with TRBD1. With V trimmed by 4 bases and J by 1 base, 3 bases remained unmatched. Germline CDR1 is LGHDT and CDR2 is YNNKEL (reference sequence). The CDR3 is made up of 15 amino acids. CDR3: CASSRTGQNTGELFF. The CDR3, as DNA: TGTGCCAGCAGCCGGACAGGACAGAACACCGGGGAGCTGTTTTTT.

V gene TRBV27 combines with J gene TRBJ1-2; 7 nucleotides agree with TRBD1. The CDR3 is 10 residues long. The V gene end was trimmed by 11 bases and the J gene end by 8 bases; junction bases not matched to a gene: 5. Germline assignment: CDR1 MNHEY and CDR2 SMNVEV (reference sequence). CDR3 nucleotides: TGTGCCCGAGGGGGCTTGGGCTACACCTTC. It yields the protein CARGGLGYTF.

V is TRBV6-6 and J is TRBJ1-2, with D possibly TRBD1 on 5 matching bases. The germline V and J ends were trimmed by 5 bases and 7 bases, with 17 bases remaining between them. The CDR3 covers 14 residues. Germline V CDR1 and CDR2: MNHNY, SVGAGI (reference sequence). The CDR3 loop is CASSHGRGVAGYTF. Here the CDR3 DNA reads TGTGCCAGCAGTCACGGACGGGGGGTGGCTGGCTACACCTTC.

V and J are TRBV19 and TRBJ1-5; possible D gene TRBD1, 5 bases. V gave up 3 bases and J gave up 3 bases, with 12 bases separating them. Per germline, CDR1 LNHDA and CDR2 SQIVND (reference sequence). The CDR3 contains 15 residues. CDR3 in amino acids: CASSIRGSFNQPQHF. Here the CDR3 DNA reads TGTGCCAGTAGTATTCGGGGGTCGTTCAATCAGCCCCAGCATTTT.

The J gene is TRBJ1-6, the V gene TRBV28, with 9 bases that match TRBD1. Germline values: CDR1 MDHEN, CDR2 SYDVKM. After removal of 5 bases from V and 9 bases from J, the junction contained 8 bases not matched to a gene. The CDR3 is 15 residues long. CDR3 in amino acids: CASSLSGTGSSPLHF. The CDR3 DNA follows: TGTGCCAGCAGTCTCTCCGGGACAGGGAGTTCACCCCTCCACTTT.

V gene TRBV3-1 (or the pseudogene TRBV3-2) combines with J gene TRBJ1-2, with D hard to call. The CDR3 covers 15 residues. Per germline, CDR1 LGHDT and CDR2 YNNKEL (reference sequence). Trimming cost V 0 bases and J 4 bases, with 12 bases left between them. This CDR3 is CASSQDLVLSYGYTF. In nucleotides, the CDR3 is TGTGCCAGCAGCCAAGACTTGGTACTTAGCTATGGCTACACCTTC.

The V and J genes are TRBV5-6 and TRBJ2-7; D is possibly TRBD1 (6 bases). The CDR3 totals 15 residues. With 4 bases removed from V and 1 base from J, the gap between germline ends came to 15 bases. Per the germline V gene, CDR1 is SGHDT and CDR2 is YYEEEE. CDR3 region: CASSLQGRGSYEQYF. The CDR3 DNA sequence: TGTGCCAGCAGCCTACAGGGTAGAGGATCCTACGAGCAGTACTTC. Variable domain in full (rest from reference TRBV5-6 and TRBJ2-7): DAGVTQSPTHLIKTRGQQVTLRCSPKSGHDTVSWYQQALGQGPQFIFQYYEEEERQRGNFPDRFSGHQFPNYSSELNVNALLLGDSALYLCASSLQGRGSYEQYFGPGTRLTVT.

V gene TRBV29-1 combines with J gene TRBJ1-4; 7 bases fit TRBD1. The CDR3 is 13 amino acids. CDR1 is SQVTM and CDR2 is ANQGSEA in the germline V gene. The V gene end was trimmed by 4 bases and the J gene end by 7 bases; junction bases not matched to a gene: 6. The CDR3 protein is CSVGGDSGEKLFF. CDR3 DNA: TGCAGCGTTGGGGGGGACAGCGGTGAAAAACTGTTTTTT.

The chain is built from TRBV6-6 and TRBJ2-7; D is possibly TRBD1 (6 bases). Deletions cut 5 bases from V and 3 bases from J, with 17 bases between. CDR3 length: 15 residues. CDR1 is MNHNY, CDR2 SVGAGI, per germline (reference sequence). CDR3 bases: TGTGCCAGCAGTACAGGGACCGAGGGAGTCTACGAGCAGTACTTC. Its protein product is CASSTGTEGVYEQYF.

The chain recombines TRBV3-1 (or the pseudogene TRBV3-2) with TRBJ1-2; 9 positions match TRBD1. Trimming cost V 2 bases and J 4 bases; bases outside gene matches: 8. The CDR3 has 16 residues. The germline gives CDR1 LGHDT, CDR2 YNNKEL (reference sequence). The CDR3 nucleotides read TGTGCCAGCAGCCAACTGGGACAGGGTTTGGGCTATGGCTACACCTTC. It translates to CASSQLGQGLGYGYTF.

This clone was picked up a small number of times. V is TRBV5-1 and J is TRBJ2-5; D may be TRBD2 (6 bases). The V end was cut by 4 bases, the J end by 4 bases, with 14 bases between. This CDR3 has 14 amino acids. Germline CDR1 SGHRS, CDR2 YFSETQ. CDR3 protein: CASSLPGSGETQYF. The CDR3 DNA is TGCGCCAGCAGCCTTCCCGGGAGCGGAGAGACCCAGTACTTC. The variable domain in full, with the rest retrieved from reference TRBV5-1 and TRBJ2-5, is KAGVTQTPRYLIKTRGQQVTLSCSPISGHRSVSWYQQTPGQGLQFLFEYFSETQRNKGNFPGRFSGRQFSNSRSEMNVSTLELGDSALYLCASSLPGSGETQYFGPGTRLLVL.

The chain couples TRBV18 to TRBJ2-4, with 9 bases identical to TRBD1. The germline gives CDR1 KGHSH, CDR2 LQKENI. V lost 5 bases and J lost 0; bases outside the gene matches: 11. This CDR3 has 18 amino acids. The CDR3 reads CASSTSSSTGGAKNIQYF. The CDR3 DNA sequence: TGTGCCAGCTCAACCAGCTCTTCGACAGGGGGAGCCAAAAACATTCAGTACTTC.